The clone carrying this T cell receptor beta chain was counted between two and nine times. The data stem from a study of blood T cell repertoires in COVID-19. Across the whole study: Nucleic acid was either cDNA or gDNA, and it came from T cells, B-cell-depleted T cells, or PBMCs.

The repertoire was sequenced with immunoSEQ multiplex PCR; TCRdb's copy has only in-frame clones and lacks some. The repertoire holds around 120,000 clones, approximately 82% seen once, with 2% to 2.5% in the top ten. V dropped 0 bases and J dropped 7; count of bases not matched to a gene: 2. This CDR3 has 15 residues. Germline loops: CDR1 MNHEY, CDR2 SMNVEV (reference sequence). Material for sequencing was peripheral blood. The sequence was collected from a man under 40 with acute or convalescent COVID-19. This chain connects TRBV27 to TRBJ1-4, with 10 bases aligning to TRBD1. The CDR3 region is CASSLSGTGVEKLFF. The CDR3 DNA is TGTGCCAGCAGTTTATCGGGGACAGGGGTTGAAAAACTGTTTTTT.